Below, one T cell receptor beta chain is given with its context. The antigen is not known. The data were obtained in a study of monozygotic twins with inflammatory bowel disease. Every TCR library drew on approximately 3.5 ug of total RNA. TCRdb reprocessed the 5' RACE reads and reports one entry per CDR3 protein, with no DNA. The ten top clones account for around 2%, within a sample of about 350,000 distinct CDR3 sequences. General study points: In these data, no single strong IBD-associated signal or clonotype received support.

This CDR3 has 15 amino acids. CDR1 is SGHAT and CDR2 is FQNNGV in the germline V gene. Sequences were obtained from blood. This chain joins TRBV11-2 and TRBJ1-2; no DNA is available, so the TRBD1 call from TCRdb remains unchecked. This sequence was found in a human donor with ulcerative colitis or Crohn's disease, or a healthy co-twin of an affected twin (not recorded which). The CDR3: CASSLGLGPGYGYTF.